The rows below give T cell receptor beta chains drawn from one sample of a study of blood T cell repertoires in COVID-19. Some clones are missing from TCRdb's copy, which holds only in-frame ones; the method was immunoSEQ multiplex PCR. The sample shows under 150,000 clones, around four fifths of them seen only once. Sequencing used peripheral blood. The receptors come from a young man with acute or convalescent COVID-19. CDR3s include the opening cysteine and the closing phenylalanine or tryptophan. The order of the fields is CDR3 protein, CDR3 DNA, J gene, clone size, V gene, D gene. The D gene is left open where the match is weak. Expanded clones are given a class, and other clones once, few, many or no size at all.

cdr3_aa: CASSLTIWDSYGYTF
cdr3_nt: TGTGCCAGCAGCTTAACAATATGGGACTCCTATGGCTACACCTTC
j_call: TRBJ1-2
clone_size: NA
v_call: TRBV7-8
d_call: NA

cdr3_aa: CASSLLSAGFMNTEAFF
cdr3_nt: TGTGCCAGCAGCTTGCTTTCGGCAGGTTTCATGAACACTGAAGCTTTCTTT
j_call: TRBJ1-1
clone_size: NA
v_call: TRBV5-6
d_call: NA

cdr3_aa: CSTGRGRGTEAFF
cdr3_nt: TGCAGCACCGGGAGGGGGAGGGGCACTGAAGCTTTCTTT
j_call: TRBJ1-1
clone_size: once
v_call: TRBV29-1
d_call: NA

cdr3_aa: CASSLGRNTGELFF
cdr3_nt: TGTGCCAGCAGTTTAGGGAGAAACACCGGGGAGCTGTTTTTT
j_call: TRBJ2-2
clone_size: NA
v_call: TRBV27
d_call: NA

cdr3_aa: CASSQDRVSLSGANVLTF
cdr3_nt: TGTGCCAGCAGCCAAGACAGGGTCTCCCTCTCTGGGGCCAACGTCCTGACTTTC
j_call: TRBJ2-6
clone_size: NA
v_call: TRBV4-2
d_call: NA

cdr3_aa: CASTAQGARETQYF
cdr3_nt: TGTGCCAGCACAGCCCAGGGGGCTCGGGAGACCCAGTACTTC
j_call: TRBJ2-5
clone_size: once
v_call: TRBV2
d_call: TRBD1

cdr3_aa: CASRGTGLTEAFF
cdr3_nt: TGTGCCAGCAGGGGGACAGGGCTCACTGAAGCTTTCTTT
j_call: TRBJ1-1
clone_size: NA
v_call: TRBV12-3/TRBV12-4
d_call: TRBD1

cdr3_aa: CSVVAGGDTQYF
cdr3_nt: TGCAGCGTTGTAGCGGGAGGGGATACGCAGTATTTT
j_call: TRBJ2-3
clone_size: NA
v_call: TRBV29-1
d_call: TRBD2

cdr3_aa: CASKSTGTGQGEQFF
cdr3_nt: TGTGCCAGCAAATCAACCGGGACGGGACAGGGGGAGCAGTTCTTC
j_call: TRBJ2-1
clone_size: NA
v_call: TRBV5-4
d_call: TRBD1

cdr3_aa: CAISGRDTSSYEQYF
cdr3_nt: TGTGCCATCAGTGGCCGGGACACCAGCTCCTACGAGCAGTACTTC
j_call: TRBJ2-7
clone_size: NA
v_call: TRBV10-3
d_call: NA

cdr3_aa: CASGLVAFTEAFF
cdr3_nt: TGTGCTAGTGGTTTGGTCGCGTTCACTGAAGCTTTCTTT
j_call: TRBJ1-1
clone_size: NA
v_call: TRBV12-5
d_call: NA

cdr3_aa: CSGRRQETQYF
cdr3_nt: TGCAGCGGGCGGCGTCAAGAGACCCAGTACTTC
j_call: TRBJ2-5
clone_size: NA
v_call: TRBV29-1
d_call: NA

cdr3_aa: CASSSNQGAADTQYF
cdr3_nt: TGTGCCAGCAGCTCAAATCAGGGGGCGGCAGATACGCAGTATTTT
j_call: TRBJ2-3
clone_size: NA
v_call: TRBV7-6
d_call: TRBD1

cdr3_aa: CASSYSGSYGYTF
cdr3_nt: TGTGCCAGCAGTTATAGCGGATCCTATGGCTACACCTTC
j_call: TRBJ1-2
clone_size: few
v_call: TRBV6-5
d_call: NA

cdr3_aa: CASSIVAGNNEQFF
cdr3_nt: TGTGCCAGTAGTATAGTTGCGGGGAACAATGAGCAGTTCTTC
j_call: TRBJ2-1
clone_size: NA
v_call: TRBV19
d_call: NA

cdr3_aa: CASSYQDRGNQPQHF
cdr3_nt: TGTGCCAGCAGCTATCAGGACAGGGGGAATCAGCCCCAGCATTTT
j_call: TRBJ1-5
clone_size: NA
v_call: TRBV2
d_call: TRBD1

cdr3_aa: CASSQVGTRGAFF
cdr3_nt: TGTGCCAGCAGCCAAGTTGGCACAAGGGGAGCTTTCTTT
j_call: TRBJ1-1
clone_size: NA
v_call: TRBV14
d_call: NA